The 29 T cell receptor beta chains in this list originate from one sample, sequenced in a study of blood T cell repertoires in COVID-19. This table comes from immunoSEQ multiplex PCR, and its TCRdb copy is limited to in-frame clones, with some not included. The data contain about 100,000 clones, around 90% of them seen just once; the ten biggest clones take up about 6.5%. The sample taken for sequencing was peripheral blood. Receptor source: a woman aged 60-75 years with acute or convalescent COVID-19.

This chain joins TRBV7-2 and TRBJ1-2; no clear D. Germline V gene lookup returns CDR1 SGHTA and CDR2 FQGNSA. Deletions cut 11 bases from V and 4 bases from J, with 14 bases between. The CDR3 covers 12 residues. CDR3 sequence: CAVGRRSYGYTF. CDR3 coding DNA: TGTGCCGTAGGGCGGAGGAGCTATGGCTACACCTTC.

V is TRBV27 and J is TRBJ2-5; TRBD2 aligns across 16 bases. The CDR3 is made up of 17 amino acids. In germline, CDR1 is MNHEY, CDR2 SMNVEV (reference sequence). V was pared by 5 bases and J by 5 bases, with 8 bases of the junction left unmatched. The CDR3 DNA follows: TGTGCCAGCAGTCCCGGGACTAGCGGGAGGGTCAGGGAGACCCAGTACTTC. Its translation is CASSPGTSGRVRETQYF.

The CDR3: CASSSGGRGNEQFF. The CDR3 bases are TGTGCCAGCAGCTCGGGCGGGAGGGGCAATGAGCAGTTCTTC. V usage is TRBV7-2 and J usage is TRBJ2-1; 9 positions match TRBD2. Trimming cost V 4 bases and J 6 bases; bases outside gene matches: 4. Germline V gene sequence: CDR1 SGHTA, CDR2 FQGNSA. CDR3 length: 14 residues.

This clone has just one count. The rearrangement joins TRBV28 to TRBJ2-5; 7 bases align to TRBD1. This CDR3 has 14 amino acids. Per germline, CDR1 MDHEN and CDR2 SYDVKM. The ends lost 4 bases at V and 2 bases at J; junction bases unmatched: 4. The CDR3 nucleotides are TGTGCCAGCAGTTCGGGACAGATACAAGAGACCCAGTACTTC. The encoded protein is CASSSGQIQETQYF.

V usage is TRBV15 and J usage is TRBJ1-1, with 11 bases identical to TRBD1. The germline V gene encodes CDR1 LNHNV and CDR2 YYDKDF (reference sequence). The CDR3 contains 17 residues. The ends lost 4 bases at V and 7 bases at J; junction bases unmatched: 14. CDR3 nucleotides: TGTGCCACCAGCAAGGGGACAGGGGGTCAAGTAAAGGGTGAAGCTTTCTTT. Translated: CATSKGTGGQVKGEAFF.

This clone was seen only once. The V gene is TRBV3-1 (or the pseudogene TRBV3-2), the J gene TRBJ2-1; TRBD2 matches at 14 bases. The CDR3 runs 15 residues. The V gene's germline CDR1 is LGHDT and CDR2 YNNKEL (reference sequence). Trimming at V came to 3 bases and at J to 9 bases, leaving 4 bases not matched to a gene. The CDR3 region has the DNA TGTGCCAGCAGCCATTCCGGGACTAGCGGGGGTGAGCAGTTCTTC. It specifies CASSHSGTSGGEQFF.

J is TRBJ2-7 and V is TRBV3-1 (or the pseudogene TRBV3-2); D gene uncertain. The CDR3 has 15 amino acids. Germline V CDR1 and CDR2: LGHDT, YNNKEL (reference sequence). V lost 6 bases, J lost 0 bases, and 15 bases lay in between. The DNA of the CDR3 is TGTGCCAGCAGTCGTGGCCAAGTGGTCTCCTACGAGCAGTACTTC. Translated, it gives CASSRGQVVSYEQYF.

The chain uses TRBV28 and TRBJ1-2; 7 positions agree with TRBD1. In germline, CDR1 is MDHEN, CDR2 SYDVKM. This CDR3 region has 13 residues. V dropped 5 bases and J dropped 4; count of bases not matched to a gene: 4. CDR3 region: CASSLSGGYGYTF. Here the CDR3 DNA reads TGTGCCAGCAGTCTTTCAGGGGGCTATGGCTACACCTTC.

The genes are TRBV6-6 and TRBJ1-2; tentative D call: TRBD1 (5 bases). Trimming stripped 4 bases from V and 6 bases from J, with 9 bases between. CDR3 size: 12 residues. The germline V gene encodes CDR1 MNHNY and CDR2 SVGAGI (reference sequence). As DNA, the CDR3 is TGTGCCAGCAGTTTATCCAGGGATGGCTACACCTTC. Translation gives CASSLSRDGYTF.

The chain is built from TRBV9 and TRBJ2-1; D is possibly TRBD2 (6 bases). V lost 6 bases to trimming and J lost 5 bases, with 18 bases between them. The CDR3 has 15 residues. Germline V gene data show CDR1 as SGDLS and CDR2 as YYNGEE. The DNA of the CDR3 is TGTGCCAGCAACCCCGGGACTTTTAATAACAATGAGCAGTTCTTC. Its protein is CASNPGTFNNNEQFF.

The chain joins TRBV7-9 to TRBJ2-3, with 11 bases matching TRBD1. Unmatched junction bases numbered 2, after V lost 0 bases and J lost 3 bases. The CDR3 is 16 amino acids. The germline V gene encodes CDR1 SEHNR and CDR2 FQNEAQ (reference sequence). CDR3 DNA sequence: TGTGCCAGCAGCTTAGCTGGGACAGGGGGTACAGATACGCAGTATTTT. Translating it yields CASSLAGTGGTDTQYF.

This CDR3 reads CASSQYPDSPLTEAFF. The CDR3 coding sequence is TGTGCCAGCAGCCAATACCCGGACAGTCCCCTCACTGAAGCTTTCTTT. V usage is TRBV3-1 (or the pseudogene TRBV3-2) and J usage is TRBJ1-1; perhaps TRBD1 as D (6 bases). V was pared by 2 bases and J by 4 bases, with 17 bases between. The germline V gene has CDR1 LGHDT and CDR2 YNNKEL (reference sequence). This CDR3 comprises 16 residues.

The CDR3: CASSVGQELHSPLHF. DNA for the CDR3: TGTGCCAGCAGCGTGGGACAGGAATTACATTCACCCCTCCACTTT. This rearrangement joins TRBV9 to TRBJ1-6; 8 bases are a match to TRBD1. CDR1 is SGDLS, CDR2 YYNGEE, per germline. The V gene end was trimmed by 2 bases and the J gene end by 8 bases; junction bases not matched to a gene: 6. The CDR3 covers 15 residues.

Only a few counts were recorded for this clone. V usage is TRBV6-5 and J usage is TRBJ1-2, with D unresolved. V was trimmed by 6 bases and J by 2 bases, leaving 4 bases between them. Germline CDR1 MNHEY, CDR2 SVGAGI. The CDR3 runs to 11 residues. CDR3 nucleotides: TGTGCCAGCAGCCTCAACTATGGCTACACCTTC. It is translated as CASSLNYGYTF.

CDR3 sequence: CASSLWVEVVDTQYF. CDR3 nucleotide sequence: TGTGCCAGCAGCTTGTGGGTGGAGGTCGTGGATACGCAGTATTTT. The genes are TRBV5-8 and TRBJ2-3; a weak D match, TRBD2 (5 bases). Germline-derived CDR1 and CDR2 are SGHTS and YDEGEE. The CDR3 runs to 15 residues. The germline V and J ends were trimmed by 1 base and 6 bases, with 15 bases remaining between them.

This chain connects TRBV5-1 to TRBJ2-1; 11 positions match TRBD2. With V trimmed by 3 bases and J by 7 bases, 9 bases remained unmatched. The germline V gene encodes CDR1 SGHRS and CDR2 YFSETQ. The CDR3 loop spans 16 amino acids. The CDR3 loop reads CASSSQTSGIGNEQFF. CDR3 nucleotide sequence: TGCGCCAGCAGCTCTCAGACTAGCGGGATAGGGAATGAGCAGTTCTTC.

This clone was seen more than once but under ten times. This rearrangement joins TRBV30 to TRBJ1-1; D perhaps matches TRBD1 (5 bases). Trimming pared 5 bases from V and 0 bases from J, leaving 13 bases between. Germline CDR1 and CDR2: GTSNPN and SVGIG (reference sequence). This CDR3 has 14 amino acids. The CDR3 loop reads CAWCWGGMNTEAFF. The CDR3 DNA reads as TGTGCCTGGTGCTGGGGGGGTATGAACACTGAAGCTTTCTTT.

The CDR3 loop is CASSLETSSYNSPLHF. CDR3 in DNA: TGTGCCAGCAGCTTGGAAACTAGCTCCTATAATTCACCCCTCCACTTT. This sequence joins TRBV5-4 and TRBJ1-6; the D is unclear. The CDR3 contains 16 residues. Per the germline V gene, CDR1 is SGHNT and CDR2 is YYREEE (reference sequence). Trimming shortened V by 0 bases and J by 0 bases, and 7 bases separated the two germline ends.

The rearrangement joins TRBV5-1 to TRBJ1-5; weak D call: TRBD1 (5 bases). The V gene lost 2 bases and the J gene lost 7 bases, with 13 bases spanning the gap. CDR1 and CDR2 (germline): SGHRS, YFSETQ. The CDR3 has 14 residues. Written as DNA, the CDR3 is TGCGCCAGCAGCTTAGGGACTCAGACCCAGCCCCAGCATTTT. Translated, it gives CASSLGTQTQPQHF.

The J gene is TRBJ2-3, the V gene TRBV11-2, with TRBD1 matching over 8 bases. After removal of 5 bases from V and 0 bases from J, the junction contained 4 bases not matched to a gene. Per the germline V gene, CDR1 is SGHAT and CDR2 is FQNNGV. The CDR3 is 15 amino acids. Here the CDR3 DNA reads TGTGCCAGCAGCAAAAGACAGGGGAGCACAGATACGCAGTATTTT. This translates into CASSKRQGSTDTQYF.

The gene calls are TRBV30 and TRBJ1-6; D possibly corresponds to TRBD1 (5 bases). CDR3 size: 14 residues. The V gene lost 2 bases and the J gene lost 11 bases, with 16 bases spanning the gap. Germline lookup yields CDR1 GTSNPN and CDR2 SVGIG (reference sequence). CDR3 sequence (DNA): TGTGCCTGGAGTCTTCAAGGGGTCTCGGCACCCCTCCACTTT. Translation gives CAWSLQGVSAPLHF.

CDR3 DNA sequence: TGCAGCGTGATAGCAGGGGGTGAAGGAGGCTACACCTTC. It yields the protein CSVIAGGEGGYTF. The chain links TRBV29-1 to TRBJ1-2, with 7 nucleotides matching TRBD1. The V gene end was trimmed by 6 bases and the J gene end by 8 bases; junction bases not matched to a gene: 12. The germline V gene has CDR1 SQVTM and CDR2 ANQGSEA. CDR3 length equals 13 residues.

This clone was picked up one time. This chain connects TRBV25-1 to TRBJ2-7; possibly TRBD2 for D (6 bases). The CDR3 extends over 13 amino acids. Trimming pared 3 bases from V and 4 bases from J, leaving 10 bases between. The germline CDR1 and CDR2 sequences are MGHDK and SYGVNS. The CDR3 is CASSEGLTYEQYF. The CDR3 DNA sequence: TGTGCCAGCAGTGAGGGACTCACATACGAGCAGTACTTC.

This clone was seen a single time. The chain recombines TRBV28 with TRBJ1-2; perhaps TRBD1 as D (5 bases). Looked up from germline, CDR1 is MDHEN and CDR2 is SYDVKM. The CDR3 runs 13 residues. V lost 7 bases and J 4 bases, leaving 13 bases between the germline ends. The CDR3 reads CASITGSSYGYTF. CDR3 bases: TGTGCCAGCATTACAGGTTCCTCCTATGGCTACACCTTC.

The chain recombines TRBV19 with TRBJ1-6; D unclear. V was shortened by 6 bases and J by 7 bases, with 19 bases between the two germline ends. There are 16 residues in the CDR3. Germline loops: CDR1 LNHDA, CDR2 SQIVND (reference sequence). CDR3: CASRSSSARFNSPLHF. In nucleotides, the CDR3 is TGTGCCAGTAGATCCTCTTCGGCCAGGTTCAATTCACCCCTCCACTTT.

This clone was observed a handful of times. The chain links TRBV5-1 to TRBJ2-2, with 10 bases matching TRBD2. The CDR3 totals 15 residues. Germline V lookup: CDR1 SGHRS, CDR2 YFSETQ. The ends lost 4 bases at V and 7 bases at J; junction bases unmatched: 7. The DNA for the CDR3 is TGCGCCAGCAGCCAGCTAGCGGGAGAGGTCGGGGAGCTGTTTTTT. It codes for CASSQLAGEVGELFF.

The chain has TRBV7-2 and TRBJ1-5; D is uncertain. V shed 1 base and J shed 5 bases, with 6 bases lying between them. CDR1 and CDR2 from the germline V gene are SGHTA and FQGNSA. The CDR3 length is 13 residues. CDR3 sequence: CASSLGRDQPQHF. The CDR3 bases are TGTGCCAGCAGCTTAGGGAGGGATCAGCCCCAGCATTTT.

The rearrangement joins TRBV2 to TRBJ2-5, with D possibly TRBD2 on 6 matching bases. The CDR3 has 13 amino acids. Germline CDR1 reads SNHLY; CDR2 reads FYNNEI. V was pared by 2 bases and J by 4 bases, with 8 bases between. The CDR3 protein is CASSEMGLETQYF. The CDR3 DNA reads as TGTGCCAGCAGTGAAATGGGACTAGAGACCCAGTACTTC.

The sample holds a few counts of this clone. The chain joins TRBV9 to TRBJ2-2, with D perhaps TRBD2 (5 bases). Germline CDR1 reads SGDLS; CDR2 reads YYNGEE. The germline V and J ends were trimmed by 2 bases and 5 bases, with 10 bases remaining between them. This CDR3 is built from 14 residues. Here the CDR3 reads CASSVEAWTGELFF. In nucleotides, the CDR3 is TGTGCCAGCAGCGTGGAGGCTTGGACCGGGGAGCTGTTTTTT.